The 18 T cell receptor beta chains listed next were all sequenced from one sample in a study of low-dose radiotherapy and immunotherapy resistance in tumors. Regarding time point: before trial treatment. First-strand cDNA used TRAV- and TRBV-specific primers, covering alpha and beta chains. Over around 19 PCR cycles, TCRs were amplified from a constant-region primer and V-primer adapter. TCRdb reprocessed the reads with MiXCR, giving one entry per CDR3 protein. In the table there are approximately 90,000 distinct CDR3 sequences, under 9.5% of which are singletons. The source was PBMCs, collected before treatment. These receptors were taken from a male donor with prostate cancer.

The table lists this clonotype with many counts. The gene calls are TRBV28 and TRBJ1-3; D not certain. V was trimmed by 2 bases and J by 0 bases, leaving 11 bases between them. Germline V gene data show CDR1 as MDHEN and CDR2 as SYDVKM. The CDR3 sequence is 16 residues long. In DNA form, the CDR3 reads TGTGCCAGCAGTTTACGTTCGGGGAGCTCTGGAAACACCATATATTTT. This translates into CASSLRSGSSGNTIYF.

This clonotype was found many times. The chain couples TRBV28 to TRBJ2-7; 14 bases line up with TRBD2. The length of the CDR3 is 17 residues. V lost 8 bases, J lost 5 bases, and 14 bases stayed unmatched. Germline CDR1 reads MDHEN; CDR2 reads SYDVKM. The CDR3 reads CASGAFGTSGSSHEQYF. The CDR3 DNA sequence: TGTGCCAGCGGGGCCTTTGGGACTAGCGGGAGTAGCCACGAGCAGTACTTC.

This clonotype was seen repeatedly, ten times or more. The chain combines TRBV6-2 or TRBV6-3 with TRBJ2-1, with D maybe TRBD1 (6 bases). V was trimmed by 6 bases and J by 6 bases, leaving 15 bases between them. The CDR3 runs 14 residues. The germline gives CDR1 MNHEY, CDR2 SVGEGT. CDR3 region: CASSPDRLTNEQFF. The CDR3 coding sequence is TGTGCCAGCAGCCCAGACAGGCTGACCAATGAGCAGTTCTTC.

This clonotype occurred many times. Here the CDR3 reads CSSKQGVTDTQYF. The DNA for the CDR3 is TGCAGCAGTAAACAGGGGGTCACAGATACGCAGTATTTT. This sequence joins TRBV29-1 and TRBJ2-3, with 8 bases identical to TRBD1. Germline assignment: CDR1 SQVTM and CDR2 ANQGSEA. This CDR3 region has 13 residues. V was pared by 8 bases and J by 2 bases, with 6 bases of the junction left unmatched.

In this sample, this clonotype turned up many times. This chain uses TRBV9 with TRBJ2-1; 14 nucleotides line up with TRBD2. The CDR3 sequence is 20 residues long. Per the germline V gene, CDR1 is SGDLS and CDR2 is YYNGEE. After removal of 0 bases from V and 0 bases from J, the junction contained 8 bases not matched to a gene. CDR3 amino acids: CASSVGGLAGARSSYNEQFF. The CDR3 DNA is TGTGCCAGCAGCGTAGGGGGACTAGCGGGAGCCCGAAGCTCCTACAATGAGCAGTTCTTC.

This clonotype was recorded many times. The CDR3 DNA sequence: TGTGCCAGCAGCTCCCGCTCTGATTCCTACGAGCAGTACTTC. It specifies CASSSRSDSYEQYF. The chain links TRBV5-6 to TRBJ2-7; D gene uncertain. This CDR3 comprises 14 residues. Trimming cost V 3 bases and J 1 base, with 11 bases left between them. Germline V gene lookup returns CDR1 SGHDT and CDR2 YYEEEE.

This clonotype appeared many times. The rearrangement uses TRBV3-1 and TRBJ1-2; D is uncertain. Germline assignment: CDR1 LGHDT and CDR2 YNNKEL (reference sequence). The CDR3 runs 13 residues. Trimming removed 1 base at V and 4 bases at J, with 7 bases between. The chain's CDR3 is CASSQGTAYGYTF. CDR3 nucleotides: TGTGCCAGCAGCCAAGGGACGGCCTATGGCTACACCTTC.

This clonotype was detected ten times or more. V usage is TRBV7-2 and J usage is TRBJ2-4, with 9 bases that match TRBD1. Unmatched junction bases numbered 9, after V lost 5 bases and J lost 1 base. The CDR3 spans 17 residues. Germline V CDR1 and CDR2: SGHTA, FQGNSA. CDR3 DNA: TGTGCCAGCAGCGCAACAGGGGGCGATGGTGCCAAAAACATTCAGTACTTC. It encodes CASSATGGDGAKNIQYF.

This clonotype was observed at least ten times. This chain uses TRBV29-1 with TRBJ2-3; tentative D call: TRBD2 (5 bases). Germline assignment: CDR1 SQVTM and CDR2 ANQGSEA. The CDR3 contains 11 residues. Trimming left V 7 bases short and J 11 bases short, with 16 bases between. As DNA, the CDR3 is TGCAGCGCCGACACTAGATCGGGGCAGTATTTT. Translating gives CSADTRSGQYF.

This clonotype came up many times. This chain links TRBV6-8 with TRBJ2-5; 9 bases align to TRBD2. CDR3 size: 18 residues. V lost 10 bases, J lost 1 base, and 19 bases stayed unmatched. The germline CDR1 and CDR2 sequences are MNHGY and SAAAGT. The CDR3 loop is CANTRGVKTSGSQETQYF. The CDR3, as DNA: TGTGCCAATACACGCGGGGTCAAGACTAGCGGAAGCCAAGAGACCCAGTACTTC.

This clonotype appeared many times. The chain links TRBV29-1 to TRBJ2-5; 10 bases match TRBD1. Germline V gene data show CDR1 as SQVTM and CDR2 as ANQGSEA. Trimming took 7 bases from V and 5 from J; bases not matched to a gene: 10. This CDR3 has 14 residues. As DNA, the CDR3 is TGCAGCGCTAGGGACAGGGGAAGCGTCGAGACCCAGTACTTC. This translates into CSARDRGSVETQYF.

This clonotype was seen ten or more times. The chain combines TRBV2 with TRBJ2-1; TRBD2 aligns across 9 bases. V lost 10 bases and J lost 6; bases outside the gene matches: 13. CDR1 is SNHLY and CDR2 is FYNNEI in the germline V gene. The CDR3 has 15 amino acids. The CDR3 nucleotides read TGTGCCATCATCACTGGGGCTAGCGGGACCAATGAGCAGTTCTTC. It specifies CAIITGASGTNEQFF.

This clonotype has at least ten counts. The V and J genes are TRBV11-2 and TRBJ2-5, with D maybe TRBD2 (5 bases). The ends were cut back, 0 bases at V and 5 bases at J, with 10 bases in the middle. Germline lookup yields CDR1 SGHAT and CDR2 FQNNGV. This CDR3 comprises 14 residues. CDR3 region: CASSLDLREETQYF. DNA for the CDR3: TGTGCCAGCAGCTTAGATTTAAGGGAGGAGACCCAGTACTTC.

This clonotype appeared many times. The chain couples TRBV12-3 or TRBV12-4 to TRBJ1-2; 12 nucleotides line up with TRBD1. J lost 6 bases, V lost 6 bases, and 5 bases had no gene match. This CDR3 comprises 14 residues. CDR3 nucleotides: TGTGCCAGCAGGCCCGGGACAGGGGGCGATGGCTACACCTTC. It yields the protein CASRPGTGGDGYTF.

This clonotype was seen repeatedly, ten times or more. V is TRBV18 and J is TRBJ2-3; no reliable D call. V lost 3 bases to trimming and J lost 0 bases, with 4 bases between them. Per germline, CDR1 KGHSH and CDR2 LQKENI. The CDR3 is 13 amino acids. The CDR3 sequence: CASSPDSTDTQYF. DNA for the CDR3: TGTGCCAGCTCACCGGATAGCACAGATACGCAGTATTTT.

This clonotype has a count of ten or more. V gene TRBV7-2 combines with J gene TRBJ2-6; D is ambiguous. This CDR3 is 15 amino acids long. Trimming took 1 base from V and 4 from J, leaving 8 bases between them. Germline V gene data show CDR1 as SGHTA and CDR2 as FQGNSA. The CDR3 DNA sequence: TGTGCCAGCAGCTTAGGGACGACCGGGGCCAACGTCCTGACTTTC. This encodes CASSLGTTGANVLTF.

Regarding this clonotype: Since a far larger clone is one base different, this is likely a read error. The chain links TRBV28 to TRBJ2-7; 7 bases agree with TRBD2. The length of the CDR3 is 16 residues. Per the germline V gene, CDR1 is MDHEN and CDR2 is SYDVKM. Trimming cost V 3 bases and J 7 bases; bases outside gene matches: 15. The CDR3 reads CASSLREREPYNEQYF. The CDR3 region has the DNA TGTGCCAGCAGTTTGAGGGAGCGGGAACCCTACAATGAGCAGTACTTC.

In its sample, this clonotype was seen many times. CDR3 in DNA: TGTGCCAGCAGCCCTACGACAGGGGATACGCAGTATTTT. This translates into CASSPTTGDTQYF. V gene TRBV7-3 combines with J gene TRBJ2-3; TRBD1 aligns across 7 bases. V was clipped by 5 bases and J by 6 bases; unmatched bases: 5. This CDR3 region has 13 residues. Looked up from germline, CDR1 is SGHTA and CDR2 is FQGTGA.